Sequencing of this TCR beta chain was carried out in a study of blood T cell repertoires in COVID-19. Study summary: Some COVID-19 samples were acute and others convalescent; all came from the United States, Italy and Spain. T cells, B-cell-depleted T cells, or PBMCs supplied cDNA or gDNA.

As handled by the study authors: The assay estimated nucleated cells by amplifying reference gene primers. Using immunoSEQ multiplex PCR, the repertoire was profiled, and TCRdb retains in-frame clones only, with some absent. For V, J and clone size, that table is used; D and trimming come from the DNA. The table shows 50,000 to 75,000 clones, with more than 75% occurring only once. The sequence derives from a man between 60 and 75 years old with acute or convalescent COVID-19. The sequenced material came from peripheral blood.

CDR3 sequence reads: CASSLKPLVQETQYF. CDR3 sequence (DNA): TGTGCCAGCAGCCTTAAGCCGCTAGTCCAAGAGACCCAGTACTTC. The J gene is TRBJ2-5, the V gene TRBV6-2 or TRBV6-3; D unresolved. In germline, CDR1 is MNHEY, CDR2 SVGEGT. This CDR3 spans 15 amino acids. V was cut by 6 bases and J by 1 base, with 15 bases left in between.